What follows is one T cell receptor beta chain and its context. Sequenced by immunoSEQ multiplex PCR; TCRdb stores in-frame clones only, minus some. The sample holds 200,000 to 250,000 clones; 87% are singletons and the top ten take 11%. These data are taken from a study of blood T cell repertoires in COVID-19. Whole-study context: Specimens from acute and convalescent COVID-19 originated in the United States, Italy and Spain.

This CDR3 has 14 residues. CDR1 is GTSNPN, CDR2 SVGIG, per germline (reference sequence). V was pared by 1 base and J by 9 bases, with 13 bases between. This study enrolled people aged roughly 18 to 89 from about two dozen US geographic areas. Cohorts were based on clinical histories the participants reported. The sequenced sample consisted of PBMCs or T cells enriched from blood (not recorded which). The receptor was derived from a man in his thirties or forties who had recovered from COVID-19. The rearrangement joins TRBV30 to TRBJ1-6, with D possibly TRBD1 on 5 matching bases. The CDR3 DNA follows: TGTGCCTGGAGTGAACATCCTAGGGGTTCACCCCTCCACTTT. The encoded protein is CAWSEHPRGSPLHF.